The 19 T cell receptor beta chains reported below all come from one sample, sequenced in a study of CD8+CD57+ T cells in acquired aplastic anemia. Researchers used genomic DNA as the template to profile TCR beta VDJ and CDR3. TCRdb re-called the reads with MiXCR, one entry per CDR3 protein. The sample includes more than 250,000 distinct CDR3 sequences, 56% of them seen just once. Sample: sorted CD4+, CD8+, or CD8+CD57+ T cells (not recorded which) from PBMCs. The receptors shown here come from a human donor with severe aplastic anemia or a healthy control (not recorded which).

This sequence joins TRBV7-9 and TRBJ1-1; D unclear. This CDR3 comprises 15 residues. CDR1 is SEHNR and CDR2 is FQNEAQ in the germline V gene (reference sequence). Trimming cost V 5 bases and J 4 bases, with 17 bases left between them. Written as DNA, the CDR3 is TGTGCCAGCAGCGTCTTCGAAGGGCCGAGCACTGAAGCTTTCTTT. Translation gives CASSVFEGPSTEAFF.

This rearrangement joins TRBV7-8 to TRBJ2-7, with D unclear. V was cut by 1 base and J by 0 bases, with 10 bases left in between. The V gene's germline CDR1 is SGHVS and CDR2 FQNEAQ. This CDR3 has 15 residues. In DNA form, the CDR3 reads TGTGCCAGCAGCTTAGGTTTGGGTTCCTCCTACGAGCAGTACTTC. This gives the protein CASSLGLGSSYEQYF.

The chain combines TRBV29-1 with TRBJ2-1, with D hard to call. The CDR3 totals 14 residues. The V and J ends lost 6 bases and 0 bases respectively, with 12 bases between them. Germline V gives CDR1 SQVTM, CDR2 ANQGSEA. CDR3 protein: CSVEDGSSYNEQFF. The CDR3, as DNA: TGCAGCGTAGAGGACGGAAGCTCCTACAATGAGCAGTTCTTC.

V gene TRBV25-1 combines with J gene TRBJ2-7, with 11 bases lining up with TRBD2. J lost 9 bases, V lost 4 bases, and 5 bases had no gene match. The CDR3 is made up of 13 amino acids. Germline lookup yields CDR1 MGHDK and CDR2 SYGVNS. The CDR3 reads CASSVASGRSQYF. CDR3 sequence (DNA): TGTGCCAGCAGTGTCGCTAGCGGGAGGTCGCAGTACTTC.

The genes are TRBV5-1 and TRBJ2-7; D call uncertain. Germline assignment: CDR1 SGHRS and CDR2 YFSETQ. This CDR3 is 17 amino acids long. The V end was cut by 4 bases, the J end by 2 bases, with 22 bases between. CDR3: CASSPSALAAEPYEQYF. The CDR3 DNA sequence: TGCGCCAGCAGCCCGAGTGCATTGGCGGCCGAGCCCTACGAGCAGTACTTC.

This clonotype was counted only a few times. The chain recombines TRBV19 with TRBJ1-6, with 7 bases matching TRBD1. CDR1 is LNHDA and CDR2 is SQIVND in the germline V gene (reference sequence). This CDR3 spans 15 amino acids. V shed 6 bases and J 4 bases; nucleotides not matched to a gene: 6. The CDR3 DNA is TGTGCCAGTAGGCATACAGGGGTGTATAATTCACCCCTCCACTTT. Its protein is CASRHTGVYNSPLHF.

The genes are TRBV20-1 and TRBJ2-5; D could derive from TRBD1 or TRBD2 (6 bases each). This CDR3 region has 13 residues. Between the trimmed V and J ends, which lost 2 bases and 5 bases, there was a span of 12 bases. Per germline, CDR1 DFQATT and CDR2 SNEGSKA (reference sequence). The CDR3 loop is CSARTGARETQYF. The CDR3 DNA reads as TGCAGTGCTAGAACGGGGGCTCGCGAGACCCAGTACTTC.

This rearrangement joins TRBV7-6 to TRBJ2-1; 9 bases are shared with TRBD2. After removal of 8 bases from V and 5 bases from J, the junction contained 10 bases not matched to a gene. CDR1 and CDR2 (germline): SGHVS, FNYEAQ. The CDR3 has 15 residues. The CDR3 nucleotides read TGTGCCAGCTCAGGGTGGCGGGAGGGCCACAATGAGCAGTTCTTC. Translated: CASSGWREGHNEQFF.

DNA for the CDR3: TGTACCAGCAGCTTTACTCAGGCAGCGAATTCACCCCTCCACTTT. This gives the protein CTSSFTQAANSPLHF. The chain has TRBV7-2 and TRBJ1-6; D not resolved. This CDR3 is built from 15 residues. V lost 3 bases to trimming and J lost 7 bases, with 13 bases between them. Germline V lookup: CDR1 SGHTA, CDR2 FQGNSA.

The chain links TRBV20-1 to TRBJ2-1; possibly TRBD2 for D (5 bases). There are 12 residues in the CDR3. The germline V gene encodes CDR1 DFQATT and CDR2 SNEGSKA (reference sequence). Trimming cost V 7 bases and J 6 bases, with 13 bases left between them. The CDR3 protein is CSGHHGGNEQFF. CDR3 DNA sequence: TGCAGTGGACACCACGGAGGCAATGAGCAGTTCTTC.

V is TRBV24-1 and J is TRBJ2-7; 10 nucleotides agree with TRBD2. Looked up from germline, CDR1 is KGHDR and CDR2 is SFDVKD. The CDR3 covers 16 residues. Trimming removed 4 bases from V and 2 bases from J; junction bases left unmatched: 7. The CDR3 loop is CATSEPTSGSTYEQYF. CDR3 nucleotides: TGTGCCACCAGTGAACCGACTAGCGGGTCCACCTACGAGCAGTACTTC.

This clonotype occurred a few times. The chain's CDR3 is CATSEADYGYTF. CDR3 in DNA: TGTGCCACCAGTGAGGCAGACTATGGCTACACCTTC. The chain employs TRBV24-1 and TRBJ1-2; D remains ambiguous. This CDR3 is built from 12 residues. The V end was cut by 4 bases, the J end by 3 bases, with 5 bases between. Germline CDR1 reads KGHDR; CDR2 reads SFDVKD.

The chain employs TRBV9 and TRBJ1-2, with no clear D. Looked up from germline, CDR1 is SGDLS and CDR2 is YYNGEE. Trimming took off 0 bases at V and 8 bases at J, with 8 bases between the two ends. The CDR3 has 12 residues. CDR3 residues: CASSVASSGYTF. DNA for the CDR3: TGTGCCAGCAGCGTAGCCTCCAGCGGCTACACCTTC.

This clonotype was observed a single time. Just one base apart from a much larger clone, this may be a read error. The J gene is TRBJ2-5, the V gene TRBV7-6; D is unresolved. V lost 3 bases, J lost 9 bases, and 17 bases lay in between. This CDR3 comprises 14 residues. Germline loops: CDR1 SGHVS, CDR2 FNYEAQ. This CDR3 reads CASSLGTGVEAQYF. The CDR3 DNA sequence: TGTGCCAGCAGCTTGGGCACGGGTGTTGAGGCCCAGTACTTC. Full variable domain (outside the CDR3, taken from reference TRBV7-6 and TRBJ2-5): GAGVSQSPRYKVTKRGQDVALRCDPISGHVSLYWYRQALGQGPEFLTYFNYEAQQDKSGLPNDRFSAERPEGSISTLTIQRTEQRDSAMYRCASSLGTGVEAQYFGPGTRLLVL.

This clonotype was counted ten times or more. The chain recombines TRBV28 with TRBJ1-1, with 7 positions matching TRBD1. Germline CDR1 is MDHEN and CDR2 is SYDVKM. The CDR3 extends over 16 amino acids. Trimming cost V 6 bases and J 0 bases; bases outside gene matches: 10. The CDR3 nucleotides read TGTGCCAGCAGGTACAAGGGGGCGCGCATGAACACTGAAGCTTTCTTT. Protein: CASRYKGARMNTEAFF.

The chain links TRBV20-1 to TRBJ1-6, with D possibly being TRBD1 (5 bases). This CDR3 region has 16 residues. Germline CDR1 DFQATT, CDR2 SNEGSKA (reference sequence). Trimming took 0 bases from V and 0 from J, leaving 9 bases between them. In nucleotides, the CDR3 is TGCAGTGCTAGAGAGGCGGGGGGCTCCTATAATTCACCCCTCCACTTT. This sequence encodes CSAREAGGSYNSPLHF.

The chain combines TRBV2 with TRBJ2-3; 7 bases agree with TRBD2. This CDR3 has 15 amino acids. Germline V gene lookup returns CDR1 SNHLY and CDR2 FYNNEI. The V and J ends lost 3 bases and 1 base, in that order; junction bases with no gene match: 4. CDR3 nucleotides: TGTGCCAGCAGTGACTGGGGGAGGGGCACAGATACGCAGTATTTT. It encodes CASSDWGRGTDTQYF.

V is TRBV7-2 and J is TRBJ1-1; the D gene is possibly TRBD1 (5 bases). The CDR3 has 16 residues. V was shortened by 4 bases and J by 0 bases, with 15 bases between the two germline ends. Germline loops: CDR1 SGHTA, CDR2 FQGNSA. CDR3 sequence (DNA): TGTGCCAGCAGCTCCCCCGGGGCGGGGGTGAACACTGAAGCTTTCTTT. Translated: CASSSPGAGVNTEAFF. The complete variable domain, with remaining parts taken from reference TRBV7-2 and TRBJ1-1, reads GAGVSQSPSNKVTEKGKDVELRCDPISGHTALYWYRQSLGQGLEFLIYFQGNSAPDKSGLPSDRFSAERTGGSVSTLTIQRTQQEDSAVYLCASSSPGAGVNTEAFFGQGTRLTVV.

V is TRBV7-2 and J is TRBJ1-6, with 10 positions matching TRBD1. The CDR3 totals 17 residues. The germline gives CDR1 SGHTA, CDR2 FQGNSA. V was pared by 5 bases and J by 9 bases, with 13 bases of the junction left unmatched. CDR3 in DNA: TGTGCCAGCAGCCCCCCCGGGACAGGGGCTTCGTTTTCACCCCTCCACTTT. Its translation is CASSPPGTGASFSPLHF.